The T cell receptor (beta chain) described here comes from a study of blood T cell repertoires in COVID-19. Turning to the study itself: COVID-19 samples from acute and convalescent phases originated in the United States, Italy and Spain. Sources were T cells, B-cell-depleted T cells, or PBMCs; the material itself was cDNA or gDNA.

The authors' processing: Amplification with reference gene primers provided the estimates of nucleated cell counts. Repertoires were generated with immunoSEQ multiplex PCR, while TCRdb's copy carries only in-frame clones and drops some. Clone size and the V and J calls come from that table; the DNA yielded D and trimming. The sample lists over 200,000 clones; roughly 87% were seen once. The CDR3 has 15 amino acids. Germline assignment: CDR1 MNHEY and CDR2 SVGAGI. With 3 bases clipped from V and 6 bases from J, the junction kept 6 bases outside the gene matches. This TCR was recovered from a man between 40 and 49 years old with active or convalescent COVID-19. Material: peripheral blood. This rearrangement joins TRBV6-5 to TRBJ2-1; 9 positions match TRBD2. The CDR3 spells CASSYGREGFNEQFF. DNA for the CDR3: TGTGCCAGCAGTTATGGGCGGGAGGGGTTCAATGAGCAGTTCTTC.